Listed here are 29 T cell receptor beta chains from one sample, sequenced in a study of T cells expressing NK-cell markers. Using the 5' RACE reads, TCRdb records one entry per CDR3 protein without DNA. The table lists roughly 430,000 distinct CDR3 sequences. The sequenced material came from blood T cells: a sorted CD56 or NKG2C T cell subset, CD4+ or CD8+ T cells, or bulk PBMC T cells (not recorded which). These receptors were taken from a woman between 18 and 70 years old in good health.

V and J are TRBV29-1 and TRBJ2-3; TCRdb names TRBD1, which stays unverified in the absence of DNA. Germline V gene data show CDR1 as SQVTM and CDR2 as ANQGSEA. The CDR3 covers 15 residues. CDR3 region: CSVLGGGLITDTQYF.

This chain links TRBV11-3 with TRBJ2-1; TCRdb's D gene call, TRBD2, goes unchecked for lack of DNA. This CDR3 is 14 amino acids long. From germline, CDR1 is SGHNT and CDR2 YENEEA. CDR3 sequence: CASSSGLSPNEQFF.

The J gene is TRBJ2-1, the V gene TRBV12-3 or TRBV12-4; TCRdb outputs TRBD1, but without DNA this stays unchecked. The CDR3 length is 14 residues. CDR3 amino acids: CASTGDREYNEQFF.

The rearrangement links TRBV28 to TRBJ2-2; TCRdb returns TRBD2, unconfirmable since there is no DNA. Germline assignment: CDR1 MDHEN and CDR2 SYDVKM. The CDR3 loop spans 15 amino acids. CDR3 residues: CASSYGGPNTGELFF. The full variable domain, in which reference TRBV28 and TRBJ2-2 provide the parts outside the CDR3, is DVKVTQSSRYLVKRTGEKVFLECVQDMDHENMFWYRQDPGLGLRLIYFSYDVKMKEKGDIPEGYSVSREKKERFSLILESASTNQTSMYLCASSYGGPNTGELFFGEGSRLTVL.

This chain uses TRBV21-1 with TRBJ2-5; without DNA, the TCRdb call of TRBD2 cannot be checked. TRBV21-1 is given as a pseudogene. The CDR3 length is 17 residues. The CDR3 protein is CASSKRASGTRGETQYF.

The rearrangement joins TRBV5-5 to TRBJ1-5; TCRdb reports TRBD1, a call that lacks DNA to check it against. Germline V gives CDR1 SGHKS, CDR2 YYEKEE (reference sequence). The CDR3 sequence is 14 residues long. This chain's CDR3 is CASSLWGAEQPQHF.

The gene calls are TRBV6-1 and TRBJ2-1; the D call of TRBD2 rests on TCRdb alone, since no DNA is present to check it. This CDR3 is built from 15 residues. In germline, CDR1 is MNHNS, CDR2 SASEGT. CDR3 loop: CASTEAGGSYNEQFF.

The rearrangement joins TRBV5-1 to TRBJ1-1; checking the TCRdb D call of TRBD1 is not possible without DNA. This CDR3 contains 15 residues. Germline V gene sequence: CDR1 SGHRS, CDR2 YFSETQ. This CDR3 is CASSLADRERTEAFF. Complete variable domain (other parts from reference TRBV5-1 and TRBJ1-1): KAGVTQTPRYLIKTRGQQVTLSCSPISGHRSVSWYQQTPGQGLQFLFEYFSETQRNKGNFPGRFSGRQFSNSRSEMNVSTLELGDSALYLCASSLADRERTEAFFGQGTRLTVV.

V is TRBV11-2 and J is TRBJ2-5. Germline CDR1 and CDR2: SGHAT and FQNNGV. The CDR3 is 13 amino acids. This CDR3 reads CASSSQVGETQYF.

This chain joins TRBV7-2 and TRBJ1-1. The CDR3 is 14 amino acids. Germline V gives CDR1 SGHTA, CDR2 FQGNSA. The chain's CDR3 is CASSLERWQPEAFF.

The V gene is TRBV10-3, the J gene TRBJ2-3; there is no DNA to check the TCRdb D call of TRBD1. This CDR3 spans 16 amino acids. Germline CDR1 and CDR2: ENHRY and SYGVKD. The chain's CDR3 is CAIRAAAGGRTDTQYF.

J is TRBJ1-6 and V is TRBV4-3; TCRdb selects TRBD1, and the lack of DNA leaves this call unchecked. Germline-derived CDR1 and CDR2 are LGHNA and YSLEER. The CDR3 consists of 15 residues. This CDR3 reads CASSQDTGRNSPLHF.

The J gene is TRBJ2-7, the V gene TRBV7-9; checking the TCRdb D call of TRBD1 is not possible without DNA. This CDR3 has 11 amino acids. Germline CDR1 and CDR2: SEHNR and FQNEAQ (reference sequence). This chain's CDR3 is CACMTGYEQYF.

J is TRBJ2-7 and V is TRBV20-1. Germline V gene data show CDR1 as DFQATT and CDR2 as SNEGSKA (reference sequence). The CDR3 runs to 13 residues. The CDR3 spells CSARDQAPYEQYF.

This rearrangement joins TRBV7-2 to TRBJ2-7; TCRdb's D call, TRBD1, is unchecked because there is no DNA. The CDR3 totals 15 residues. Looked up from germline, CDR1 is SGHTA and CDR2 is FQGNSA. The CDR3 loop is CASSSGQPWDYEQYF.

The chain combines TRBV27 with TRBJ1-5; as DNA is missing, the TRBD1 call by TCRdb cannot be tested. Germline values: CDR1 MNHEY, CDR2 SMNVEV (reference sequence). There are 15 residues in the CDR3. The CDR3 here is CASSGGTAYNQPQHF.

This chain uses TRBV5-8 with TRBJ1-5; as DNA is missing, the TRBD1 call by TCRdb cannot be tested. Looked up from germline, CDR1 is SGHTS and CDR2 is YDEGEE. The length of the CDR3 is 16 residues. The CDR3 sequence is CASSLEGQGFRQPQHF.

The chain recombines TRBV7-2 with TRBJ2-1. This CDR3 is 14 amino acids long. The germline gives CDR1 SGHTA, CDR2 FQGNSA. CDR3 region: CASSSKGSYREQFF.

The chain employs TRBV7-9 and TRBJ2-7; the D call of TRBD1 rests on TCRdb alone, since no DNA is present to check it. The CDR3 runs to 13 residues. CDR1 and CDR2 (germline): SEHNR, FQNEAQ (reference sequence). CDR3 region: CASSSSVGGEQYF.

The CDR3 spells CASSQTKVGYSPDEQFF. The V gene is TRBV4-1, the J gene TRBJ2-1; TCRdb picks TRBD1, but there is no DNA to check that call. The CDR3 is 17 amino acids. Germline CDR1 is MGHRA and CDR2 is YSYEKL.

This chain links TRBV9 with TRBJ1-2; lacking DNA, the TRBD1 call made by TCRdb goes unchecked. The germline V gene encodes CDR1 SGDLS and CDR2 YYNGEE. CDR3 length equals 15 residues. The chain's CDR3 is CASSSWTGGTNGYTF.

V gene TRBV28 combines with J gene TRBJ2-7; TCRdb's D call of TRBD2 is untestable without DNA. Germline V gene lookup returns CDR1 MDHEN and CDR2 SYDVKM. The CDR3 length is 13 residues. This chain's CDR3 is CASSPGGTYEQYF.

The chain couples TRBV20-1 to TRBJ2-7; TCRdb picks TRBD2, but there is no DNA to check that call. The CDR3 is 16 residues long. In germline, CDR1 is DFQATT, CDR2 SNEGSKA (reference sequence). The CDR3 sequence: CSARSGTSGTVYEQYF.

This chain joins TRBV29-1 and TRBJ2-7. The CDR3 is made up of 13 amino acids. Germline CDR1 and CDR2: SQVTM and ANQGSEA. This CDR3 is CSVEGSSSYEQYF.

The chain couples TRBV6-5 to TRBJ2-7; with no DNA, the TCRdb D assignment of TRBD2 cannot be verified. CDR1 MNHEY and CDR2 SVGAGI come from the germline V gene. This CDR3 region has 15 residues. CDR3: CASSYAGEGLYEQYF.

The CDR3 spells CASRAPGTGGYNEQFF. This chain connects TRBV11-2 to TRBJ2-1; TCRdb outputs TRBD1, but without DNA this stays unchecked. This CDR3 contains 16 residues. Germline V gene sequence: CDR1 SGHAT, CDR2 FQNNGV.

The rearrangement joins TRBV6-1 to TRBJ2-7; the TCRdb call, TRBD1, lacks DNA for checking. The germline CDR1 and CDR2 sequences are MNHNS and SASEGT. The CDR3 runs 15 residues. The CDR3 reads CASSTRGAIYYEQYF.

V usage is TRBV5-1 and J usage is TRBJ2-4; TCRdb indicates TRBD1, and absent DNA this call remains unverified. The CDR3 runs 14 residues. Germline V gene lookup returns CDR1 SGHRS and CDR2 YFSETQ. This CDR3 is CASSLTGGGDIQYF.

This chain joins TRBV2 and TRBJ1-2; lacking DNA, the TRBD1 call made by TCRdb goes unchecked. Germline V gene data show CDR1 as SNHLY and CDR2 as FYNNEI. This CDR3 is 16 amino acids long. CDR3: CASRPVAGRGDYGYTF.